This TCR beta chain is drawn from a study of cytomegalovirus exposure and HLA in healthy donors. Study context: Early released data had tens of millions of unique TCRs, all coming from HLA-typed donors. Within the Caucasian-associated ancestry cluster were around four fifths of the approximately 400 genotyped donors. Study findings and constraints: In a later analysis, most CMV-associated TCR beta chains appeared HLA-restricted. In a later analysis, an Asian-associated ancestry cluster reportedly showed fewer N-insertions than the roughly 730-donor mean.

The PCR used 60 Vbeta and 13 Jbeta primers. TCRdb keeps only in-frame clones here, not all; method: immunoSEQ multiplex PCR. This sample carries 130,000 to 150,000 clones, more than 60% of them seen once, and the ten largest clones take 8.8%. Germline lookup yields CDR1 SGHAT and CDR2 FQNNGV. The CDR3 extends over 14 amino acids. Trimming removed 5 bases from V and 4 bases from J, with 15 bases in between. This clone was observed a handful of times. Its antigen is as yet unknown. The V gene is TRBV11-2, the J gene TRBJ2-7; tentative D call: TRBD2 (6 bases). What was sequenced was PBMCs. The receptor comes from a woman between 50 and 59 years old in good health and CMV-seropositive. CDR3 in DNA: TGTGCCAGCAGCCCGGGCGGGACGGGATACGAGCAGTACTTC. Amino acids: CASSPGGTGYEQYF. Looking up the rest from reference TRBV11-2 and TRBJ2-7 gives the full variable domain: EAGVAQSPRYKIIEKRQSVAFWCNPISGHATLYWYQQILGQGPKLLIQFQNNGVVDDSQLPKDRFSAERLKGVDSTLKIQPAKLEDSAVYLCASSPGGTGYEQYFGPGTRLTVT.